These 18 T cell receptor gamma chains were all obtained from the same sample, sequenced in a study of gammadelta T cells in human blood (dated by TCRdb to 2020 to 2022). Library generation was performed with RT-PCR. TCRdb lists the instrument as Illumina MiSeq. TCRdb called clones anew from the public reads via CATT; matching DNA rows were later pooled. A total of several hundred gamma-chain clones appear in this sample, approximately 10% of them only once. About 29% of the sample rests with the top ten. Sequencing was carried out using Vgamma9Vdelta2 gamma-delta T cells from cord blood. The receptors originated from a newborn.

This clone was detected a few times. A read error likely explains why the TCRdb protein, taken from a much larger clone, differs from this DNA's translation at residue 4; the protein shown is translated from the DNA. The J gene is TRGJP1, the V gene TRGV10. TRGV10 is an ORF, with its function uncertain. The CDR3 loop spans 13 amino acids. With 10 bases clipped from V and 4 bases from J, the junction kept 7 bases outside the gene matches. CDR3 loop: CAAYKLTGWFKIF. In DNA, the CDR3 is TGTGCTGCGTATAAGCTCACTGGTTGGTTCAAGATATTT.

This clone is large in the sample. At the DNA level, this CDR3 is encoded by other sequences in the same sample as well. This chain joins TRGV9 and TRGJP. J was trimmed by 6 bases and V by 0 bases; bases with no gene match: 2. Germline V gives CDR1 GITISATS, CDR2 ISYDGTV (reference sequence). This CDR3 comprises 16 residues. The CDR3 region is CALWEVGELGKKIKVF. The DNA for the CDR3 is TGTGCCTTGTGGGAGGTGGGAGAGTTGGGCAAAAAAATCAAGGTATTT.

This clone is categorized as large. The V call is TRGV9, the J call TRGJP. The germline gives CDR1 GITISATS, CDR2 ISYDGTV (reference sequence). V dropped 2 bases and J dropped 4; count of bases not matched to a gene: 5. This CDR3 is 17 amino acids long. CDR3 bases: TGTGCCTTGTGGGAGGAAGACCAAGAGTTGGGCAAAAAAATCAAGGTATTT. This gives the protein CALWEEDQELGKKIKVF.

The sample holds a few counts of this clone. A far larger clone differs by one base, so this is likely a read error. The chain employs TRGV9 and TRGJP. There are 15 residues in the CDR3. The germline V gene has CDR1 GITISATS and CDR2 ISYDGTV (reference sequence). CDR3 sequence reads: CALWEVRLGKKNKVF. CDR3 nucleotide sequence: TGTGCCTTGTGGGAGGTGCGGTTGGGCAAAAAAAACAAGGTATTT.

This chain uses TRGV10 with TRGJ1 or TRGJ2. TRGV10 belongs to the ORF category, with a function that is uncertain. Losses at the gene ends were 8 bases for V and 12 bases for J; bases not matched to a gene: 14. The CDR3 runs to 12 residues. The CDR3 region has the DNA TGTGCTGCGTGGGATTATTTTAGCTGGAAACTCTTT. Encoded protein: CAAWDYFSWKLF.

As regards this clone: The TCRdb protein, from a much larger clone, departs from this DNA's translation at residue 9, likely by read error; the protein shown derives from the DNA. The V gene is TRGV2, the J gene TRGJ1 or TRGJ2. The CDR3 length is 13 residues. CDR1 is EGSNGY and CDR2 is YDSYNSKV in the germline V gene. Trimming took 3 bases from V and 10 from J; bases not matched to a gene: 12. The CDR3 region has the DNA TGTGCCACCTGGGACCTCCGCCTGGGAAAGAAACTCTTT. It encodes CATWDLRLGKKLF.

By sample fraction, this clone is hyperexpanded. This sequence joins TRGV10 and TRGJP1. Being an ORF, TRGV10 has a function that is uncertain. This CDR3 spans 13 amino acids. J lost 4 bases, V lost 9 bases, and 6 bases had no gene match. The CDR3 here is CAACKLTGWFKIF. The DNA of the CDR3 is TGTGCTGCGTGTAAGCTCACTGGTTGGTTCAAGATATTT.

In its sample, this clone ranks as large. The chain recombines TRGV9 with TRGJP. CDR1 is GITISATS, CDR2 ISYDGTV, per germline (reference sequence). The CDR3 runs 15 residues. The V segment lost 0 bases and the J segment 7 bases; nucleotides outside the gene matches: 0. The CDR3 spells CALWEVELGKKIKVF. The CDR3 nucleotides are TGTGCCTTGTGGGAGGTGGAGTTGGGCAAAAAAATCAAGGTATTT.

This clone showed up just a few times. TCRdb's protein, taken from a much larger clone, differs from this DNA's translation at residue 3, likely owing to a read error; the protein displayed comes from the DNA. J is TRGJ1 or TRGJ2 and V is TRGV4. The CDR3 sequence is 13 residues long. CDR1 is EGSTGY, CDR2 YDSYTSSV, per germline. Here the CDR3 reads CAPWDGERNKKLF. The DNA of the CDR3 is TGTGCCCCCTGGGATGGGGAAAGGAATAAGAAACTCTTT.

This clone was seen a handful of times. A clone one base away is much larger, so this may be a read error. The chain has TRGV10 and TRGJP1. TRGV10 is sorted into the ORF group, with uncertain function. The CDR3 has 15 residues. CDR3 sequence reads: CAVWDFGTTGWFKIF. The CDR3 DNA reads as TGTGCTGTGTGGGATTTCGGGACCACTGGTTGGTTCAAGATATTT.

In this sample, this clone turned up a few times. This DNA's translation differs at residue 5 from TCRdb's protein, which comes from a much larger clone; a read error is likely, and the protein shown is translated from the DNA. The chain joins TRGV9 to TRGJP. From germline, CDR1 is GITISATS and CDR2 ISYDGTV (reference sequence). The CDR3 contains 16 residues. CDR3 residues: CALWGVMELGKKIKVF. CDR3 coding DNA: TGTGCCTTGTGGGGGGTGATGGAGTTGGGCAAAAAAATCAAGGTATTT.

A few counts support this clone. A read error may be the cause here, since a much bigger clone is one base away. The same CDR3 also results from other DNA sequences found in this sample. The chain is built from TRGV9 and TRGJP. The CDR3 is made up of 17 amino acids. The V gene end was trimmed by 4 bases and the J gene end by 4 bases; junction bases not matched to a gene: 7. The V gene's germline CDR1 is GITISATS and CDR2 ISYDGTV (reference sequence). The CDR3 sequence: CALWDLRQELGKKIKVF. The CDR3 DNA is TGTGCCTTGTGGGACCTCCGACAAGAGTTGGGCAAAAAAATCAAGGTATTT.

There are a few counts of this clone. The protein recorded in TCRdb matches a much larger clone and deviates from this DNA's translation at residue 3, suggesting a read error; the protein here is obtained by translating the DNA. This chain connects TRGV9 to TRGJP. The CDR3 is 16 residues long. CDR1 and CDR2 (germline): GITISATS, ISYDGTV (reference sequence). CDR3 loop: CAWWEVLELGKKIKVF. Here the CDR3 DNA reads TGTGCCTGGTGGGAGGTGCTGGAGTTGGGCAAAAAAATCAAGGTATTT.

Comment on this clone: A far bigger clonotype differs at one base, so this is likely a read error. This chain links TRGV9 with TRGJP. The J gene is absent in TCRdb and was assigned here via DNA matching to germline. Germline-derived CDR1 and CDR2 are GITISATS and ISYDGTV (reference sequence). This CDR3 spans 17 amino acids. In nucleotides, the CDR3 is TGTGCCTTGTGGGAGCTCCCTCAAGAGTTGGACAAAAAAATCAAGGTATTT. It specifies CALWELPQELDKKIKVF.

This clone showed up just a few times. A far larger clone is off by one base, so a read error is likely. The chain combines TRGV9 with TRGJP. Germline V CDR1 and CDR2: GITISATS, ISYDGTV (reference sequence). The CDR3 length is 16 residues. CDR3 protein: CALWEVQELGKKNKVF. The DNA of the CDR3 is TGTGCCTTGTGGGAGGTGCAAGAGTTGGGCAAAAAAAACAAGGTATTT.

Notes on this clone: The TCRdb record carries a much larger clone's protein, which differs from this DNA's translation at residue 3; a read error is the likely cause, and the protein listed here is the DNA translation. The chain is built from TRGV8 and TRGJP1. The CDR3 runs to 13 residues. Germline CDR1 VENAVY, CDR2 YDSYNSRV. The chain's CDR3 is CAPWDTTGWFKIF. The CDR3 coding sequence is TGTGCCCCCTGGGATACCACTGGTTGGTTCAAGATATTT.

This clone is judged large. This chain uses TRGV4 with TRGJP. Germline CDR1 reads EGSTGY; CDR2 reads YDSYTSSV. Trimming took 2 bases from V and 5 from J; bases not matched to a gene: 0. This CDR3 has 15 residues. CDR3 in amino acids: CATWDEELGKKIKVF. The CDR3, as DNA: TGTGCCACCTGGGATGAAGAGTTGGGCAAAAAAATCAAGGTATTT.

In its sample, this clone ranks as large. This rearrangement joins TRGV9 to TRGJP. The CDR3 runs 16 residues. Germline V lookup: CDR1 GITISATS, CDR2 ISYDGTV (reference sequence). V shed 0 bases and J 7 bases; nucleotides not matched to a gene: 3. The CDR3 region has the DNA TGTGCCTTGTGGGAGGTGAACGAGTTGGGCAAAAAAATCAAGGTATTT. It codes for CALWEVNELGKKIKVF.